This T cell receptor (beta chain) came from a study of T cells after yellow fever vaccination. Study findings and constraints: Most primary-vaccination clones reappeared after the booster (about 97% CD4, 88% CD8). The study noted that FACS-sorted repertoires could contain abundant clonotypes contaminating from the bulk population. Clonotypes found in both CD4 and CD8 compartments made up a small share.

In germline, CDR1 is KGHSH, CDR2 LQKENI. The CDR3 extends over 14 amino acids. Trimming stripped 0 bases from V and 4 bases from J, with 7 bases between. A remark on this clonotype: No antigen is known for it.

Using its own MiXCR run on the 5' RACE reads, TCRdb lists one record per CDR3 protein. The data contain 70,000 or so distinct CDR3 sequences, roughly 7% of them singletons. The genes are TRBV18 and TRBJ2-1; D is undetermined. Here the sequenced sample was CD8+ T cells sorted from PBMCs, taken 10 to 11 days after the first yellow fever vaccination. This clonotype was sampled from a man aged 18-30 years who received the YFV17D yellow fever vaccine. In DNA form, the CDR3 reads TGTGCCAGCTCACCACCGGCCGGGTACAATGAGCAGTTCTTC. As protein: CASSPPAGYNEQFF.